The 3 T cell receptor beta chains listed next were all sequenced from one sample in a study of blood T cell repertoires in COVID-19. TCRdb keeps only in-frame clones here, not all; method: immunoSEQ multiplex PCR. The repertoire holds fewer than 85,000 clones, with approximately 88% as singletons. The sample was peripheral blood. The receptors stem from a human donor in a cohort sampled during active COVID-19.

The chain joins TRBV5-1 to TRBJ1-1; maybe TRBD1 (6 bases). Germline lookup yields CDR1 SGHRS and CDR2 YFSETQ. V shed 4 bases and J shed 0 bases, with 16 bases lying between them. The CDR3 has 16 amino acids. CDR3 residues: CASSPRQDSMNTEAFF. Here the CDR3 DNA reads TGCGCCAGCAGCCCCCGACAGGACTCCATGAACACTGAAGCTTTCTTT. The full variable domain, its missing parts supplied by reference TRBV5-1 and TRBJ1-1, is KAGVTQTPRYLIKTRGQQVTLSCSPISGHRSVSWYQQTPGQGLQFLFEYFSETQRNKGNFPGRFSGRQFSNSRSEMNVSTLELGDSALYLCASSPRQDSMNTEAFFGQGTRLTVV.

This clone occurred a few times. V and J are TRBV3-1 (or the pseudogene TRBV3-2) and TRBJ1-3; D may be TRBD1 (5 bases). V shed 1 base and J shed 3 bases, with 7 bases lying between them. The CDR3 spans 14 residues. Germline CDR1 and CDR2: LGHDT and YNNKEL (reference sequence). The CDR3 DNA reads as TGTGCCAGCAGCCAAGTTGACAGTGGAAACACCATATATTTT. This sequence encodes CASSQVDSGNTIYF.

V is TRBV21-1 and J is TRBJ2-7; TRBD1 is the table's D call, not checked against the DNA. TRBV21-1 has pseudogene status. The CDR3 runs 15 residues. This chain's CDR3 is CARDTGTGQSYEQYF. The CDR3, as DNA: TGTGCCAGAGATACAGGAACGGGACAGAGCTACGAGCAGTACTTC.